What follows are 25 T cell receptor beta chains derived from one specimen sequenced in a study of blood T cell repertoires in COVID-19. Assay used: immunoSEQ multiplex PCR; TCRdb lists only in-frame clones, some missing. The data show 200,000 to 250,000 clones, with approximately 80% seen just once and about 1.9% held by the top ten. Sequencing was carried out using peripheral blood. The source of these receptors is a man between 25 and 39 years old who had recovered from COVID-19.

This clone has just a few counts. J is TRBJ1-6 and V is TRBV28, with D tentatively TRBD1 (6 bases). V lost 6 bases and J 2 bases, leaving 8 bases between the germline ends. This CDR3 is 14 amino acids long. Germline CDR1 reads MDHEN; CDR2 reads SYDVKM. The CDR3 spells CASRQGPYNSPLHF. Here the CDR3 DNA reads TGTGCCAGCAGACAGGGACCCTATAATTCACCCCTCCACTTT.

This sequence joins TRBV5-1 and TRBJ2-2, with a possible D match to TRBD2 (5 bases). The V gene's germline CDR1 is SGHRS and CDR2 YFSETQ. The CDR3 runs to 14 residues. V shed 7 bases and J shed 0 bases, with 10 bases lying between them. The CDR3 DNA is TGCGCCAGCCGAGGGTTAACGAACACCGGGGAGCTGTTTTTT. The encoded protein is CASRGLTNTGELFF.

The gene calls are TRBV3-1 (or the pseudogene TRBV3-2) and TRBJ1-2; D ambiguous. Germline V lookup: CDR1 LGHDT, CDR2 YNNKEL (reference sequence). The CDR3 consists of 13 residues. Trimming stripped 5 bases from V and 7 bases from J, with 14 bases between. The CDR3 protein is CASSREVTRGYTF. DNA of the CDR3: TGTGCCAGCAGCAGAGAAGTAACGCGTGGCTACACCTTC.

The chain carries TRBV6-5 and TRBJ2-5; 9 bases match TRBD2. This CDR3 is 13 amino acids long. V lost 5 bases and J lost 5; bases outside the gene matches: 3. Germline loops: CDR1 MNHEY, CDR2 SVGAGI. The CDR3 region is CASSLAGRETQYF. The CDR3 nucleotides are TGTGCCAGCAGTCTAGCGGGGAGGGAGACCCAGTACTTC.

This clone occurred once. The genes are TRBV24-1 and TRBJ2-3, with 7 positions matching TRBD2. The junction had 5 bases not matched to a gene; V was cut back by 6 bases and J by 6 bases. CDR3 length equals 13 residues. Per the germline V gene, CDR1 is KGHDR and CDR2 is SFDVKD. CDR3 residues: CATSSGESDTQYF. Here the CDR3 DNA reads TGTGCCACCAGTAGCGGGGAATCGGATACGCAGTATTTT.

A single count supports this clone. The chain is built from TRBV6-5 and TRBJ2-2; D not certain. CDR3 length: 14 residues. V shed 7 bases and J shed 3 bases, with 12 bases lying between them. CDR1 is MNHEY, CDR2 SVGAGI, per germline. Here the CDR3 DNA reads TGTGCCAGCATCTACTATCTCGACACCGGGGAGCTGTTTTTT. It translates to CASIYYLDTGELFF.

The genes are TRBV5-1 and TRBJ2-1; 8 bases map to TRBD1. CDR3 length: 14 residues. V lost 4 bases, J lost 15 bases, and 15 bases stayed unmatched. Germline lookup yields CDR1 SGHRS and CDR2 YFSETQ. The CDR3 nucleotides are TGCGCCAGCAGCCAGGACAGGGAGGTGACCTTGGGGTTCTTC. It codes for CASSQDREVTLGFF.

V and J are TRBV9 and TRBJ2-5, with D possibly TRBD1 on 5 matching bases. This CDR3 has 14 residues. V dropped 0 bases and J dropped 5 bases, with 11 bases sitting between them. Germline V gene data show CDR1 as SGDLS and CDR2 as YYNGEE. The DNA for the CDR3 is TGTGCCAGCAGCGTAGCTCCAGGGATGGAGACCCAGTACTTC. It yields the protein CASSVAPGMETQYF.

The rearrangement uses TRBV3-1 (or the pseudogene TRBV3-2) and TRBJ1-6; a weak D match, TRBD1 (5 bases). The V gene's germline CDR1 is LGHDT and CDR2 YNNKEL (reference sequence). The CDR3 is 14 amino acids. Trimming cost V 4 bases and J 9 bases, with 13 bases left between them. As DNA, the CDR3 is TGTGCCAGCAGCCGCGGGACGTACAGTTCACCCCTCCACTTT. Translation gives CASSRGTYSSPLHF.

The chain joins TRBV6-5 to TRBJ2-1; weak D call: TRBD1 (6 bases). V was pared by 9 bases and J by 3 bases, with 15 bases between. CDR1 is MNHEY, CDR2 SVGAGI, per germline. The CDR3 contains 14 residues. CDR3: CASWTANIYNEQFF. In DNA form, the CDR3 reads TGTGCCAGTTGGACAGCCAACATCTACAATGAGCAGTTCTTC.

The chain joins TRBV30 to TRBJ1-6; 8 bases are a match to TRBD1. The CDR3 is 15 amino acids. V dropped 3 bases and J dropped 8; count of bases not matched to a gene: 9. Germline CDR1 is GTSNPN and CDR2 is SVGIG (reference sequence). The CDR3 loop reads CAWRGGQGVDSPLHF. The CDR3, as DNA: TGTGCCTGGAGGGGAGGACAGGGAGTGGATTCACCCCTCCACTTT.

The V call is TRBV4-1, the J call TRBJ2-7; tentatively, D is TRBD1 (6 bases). The CDR3 covers 14 residues. Germline CDR1 and CDR2: MGHRA and YSYEKL. The V gene lost 4 bases and the J gene lost 0 bases, with 10 bases spanning the gap. The CDR3 spells CASSPQGGSYEQYF. CDR3 nucleotides: TGCGCCAGCAGCCCACAGGGTGGCTCCTACGAGCAGTACTTC.

This clone has just one count. The V gene is TRBV23-1, the J gene TRBJ1-4, with D perhaps matching TRBD1 (5 bases). TRBV23-1 is annotated as an ORF whose role is uncertain. The ends were cut back, 0 bases at V and 7 bases at J, with 12 bases in the middle. The CDR3 totals 15 residues. The CDR3 sequence is CASSQSKTVFEKLFF. The DNA for the CDR3 is TGCGCCAGCAGTCAATCAAAGACAGTGTTTGAAAAACTGTTTTTT.

The gene calls are TRBV5-1 and TRBJ2-3, with 11 nucleotides matching TRBD1. The CDR3 loop spans 17 amino acids. Unmatched junction bases numbered 9, after V lost 3 bases and J lost 3 bases. Germline V gene data show CDR1 as SGHRS and CDR2 as YFSETQ. CDR3 sequence reads: CASSSWGQGVGTDTQYF. The CDR3 region has the DNA TGCGCCAGCAGCTCCTGGGGACAGGGGGTTGGTACAGATACGCAGTATTTT.

The gene calls are TRBV3-1 (or the pseudogene TRBV3-2) and TRBJ2-5; TRBD2 aligns across 9 bases. The V segment lost 3 bases and the J segment 2 bases; nucleotides outside the gene matches: 10. There are 17 residues in the CDR3. Germline values: CDR1 LGHDT, CDR2 YNNKEL (reference sequence). The CDR3: CASSQGARGGEQETQYF. In nucleotides, the CDR3 is TGTGCCAGCAGCCAGGGTGCGCGGGGGGGGGAACAAGAGACCCAGTACTTC.

The CDR3 nucleotides read TGTGCCAGCAGGGTGTGGGGGGACTATGGCTACACCTTC. Protein sequence: CASRVWGDYGYTF. The rearrangement links TRBV5-4 to TRBJ1-2; a possible D gene is TRBD1 (5 bases). The V end lost 5 bases, the J end lost 3 bases, and 11 bases lay between the germline ends. CDR1 is SGHNT and CDR2 is YYREEE in the germline V gene (reference sequence). This CDR3 has 13 residues.

The genes are TRBV7-9 and TRBJ1-2, with 7 nucleotides matching TRBD1. This CDR3 has 15 residues. Germline V lookup: CDR1 SEHNR, CDR2 FQNEAQ (reference sequence). J was trimmed by 5 bases and V by 2 bases; bases with no gene match: 8. CDR3 DNA: TGTGCCAGCAGCTTAAATCCGGGACAGATTTATGGCTACACCTTC. It is translated as CASSLNPGQIYGYTF.

The genes are TRBV7-9 and TRBJ2-5, with a possible D match to TRBD2 (5 bases). CDR1 and CDR2 from the germline V gene are SEHNR and FQNEAQ (reference sequence). Trimming left V 7 bases short and J 4 bases short, with 10 bases between. This CDR3 comprises 12 residues. The CDR3 sequence: CASTREGETQYF. The CDR3 region has the DNA TGTGCCAGCACCCGAGAGGGAGAGACCCAGTACTTC.

This clone is a singleton in its sample. This same CDR3 is encoded by further DNA sequences in the sample. The chain recombines TRBV28 with TRBJ1-2; D may be TRBD1 (6 bases). V lost 4 bases to trimming and J lost 4 bases, with 10 bases between them. The CDR3 runs to 13 residues. Germline V CDR1 and CDR2: MDHEN, SYDVKM. The CDR3 here is CASSSGQLYGYTF. Written as DNA, the CDR3 is TGTGCCAGCAGTTCCGGACAGCTCTATGGCTACACCTTC.

The chain links TRBV6-5 to TRBJ2-7; 7 bases agree with TRBD1. J was trimmed by 2 bases and V by 10 bases; bases with no gene match: 14. The CDR3 runs to 15 residues. Germline CDR1 is MNHEY and CDR2 is SVGAGI. CDR3: CANYDRAFPTYEQYV. CDR3 nucleotides: TGTGCCAACTACGACAGGGCCTTTCCAACCTACGAGCAGTACGTC.

This rearrangement joins TRBV7-6 to TRBJ2-2, with D possibly TRBD1 on 6 matching bases. The CDR3 sequence is 16 residues long. Looked up from germline, CDR1 is SGHVS and CDR2 is FNYEAQ. Trimming cost V 2 bases and J 0 bases, with 10 bases left between them. CDR3 in amino acids: CASSLSPGANTGELFF. DNA of the CDR3: TGTGCCAGCAGCTTAAGTCCAGGGGCGAACACCGGGGAGCTGTTTTTT. Looking up the rest from reference TRBV7-6 and TRBJ2-2 gives the full variable domain: GAGVSQSPRYKVTKRGQDVALRCDPISGHVSLYWYRQALGQGPEFLTYFNYEAQQDKSGLPNDRFSAERPEGSISTLTIQRTEQRDSAMYRCASSLSPGANTGELFFGEGSRLTVL.

This chain joins TRBV2 and TRBJ2-5, with TRBD2 matching 14 bases. This CDR3 is 15 amino acids long. Germline V gene sequence: CDR1 SNHLY, CDR2 FYNNEI. J was trimmed by 4 bases and V by 5 bases; bases with no gene match: 3. CDR3 in DNA: TGTGCCAGCAGTCAAGGGACTAGCGGGGGAGAGACCCAGTACTTC. This sequence encodes CASSQGTSGGETQYF.

The chain uses TRBV5-8 and TRBJ2-1, with 9 bases aligning to TRBD2. The CDR3 consists of 15 residues. CDR1 is SGHTS and CDR2 is YDEGEE in the germline V gene. V gave up 2 bases and J gave up 6 bases; unmatched junction bases: 6. The DNA for the CDR3 is TGTGCCAGCAGCTTAGGCGGGGGGGTCCGCAATGAGCAGTTCTTC. This gives the protein CASSLGGGVRNEQFF.

V gene TRBV10-1 combines with J gene TRBJ1-5, with D unclear. CDR1 WNHNN and CDR2 SYGVQD come from the germline V gene (reference sequence). V lost 3 bases to trimming and J lost 5 bases, with 11 bases between them. The length of the CDR3 is 14 residues. This chain's CDR3 is CASSDGGIDQPQHF. The CDR3, as DNA: TGCGCCAGCAGTGACGGCGGGATAGATCAGCCCCAGCATTTT.

The genes are TRBV21-1 and TRBJ2-4; the table assigns TRBD1, which was not confirmed against the DNA. TRBV21-1 is a recognized pseudogene. This CDR3 has 12 amino acids. This CDR3 is CASSKADRVGYF. The DNA of the CDR3 is TGTGCCAGCAGCAAAGCAGACAGGGTGGGGTACTTC.